This TCR beta chain was recovered during a study of blood T cell repertoires in COVID-19 (dated by TCRdb to the early 2020s). Broadly, across the study: The collaborator samples originated in the United States, Italy and Spain and spanned the acute and convalescent phases of COVID-19. The prospective study material was composed of cDNA or gDNA derived from T cells, B-cell-depleted T cells, or PBMCs. Deeply sampled blood TCRbeta repertoires from subjects exposed to, actively infected with, or recovered from COVID-19 were included in the dataset. The repertoires were released in a freely available public database meant as a resource for research on the immune response to SARS-CoV-2. Samples came from the ongoing ImmuneRACE study (first 160 participants) plus 1,254 subjects from 6 global collaborators. Sample metadata almost always included a de-identified subject ID, COVID-19 status, age in years and sex. HLA class I and class II types, where available, came from metadata supplied by the sample provider rather than from assay-based typing. Broader findings and caveats from the paper: How much clinical and demographic metadata was included differed by source and by participant, and the metadata was provided uncurated.

CDR1 MDHEN and CDR2 SYDVKM were looked up in the germline V gene. Reading from cysteine to phenylalanine, the CDR3 counts 15 amino acids. The entry retains the CDR3 DNA only, 45 bases that are in frame from base 1. V is reduced by 5 bases and J by 6 bases, leaving a spacing of 19 bases between them. To note about this clone: No antigen is known for it. Within one base of it there is no much larger clone, and no base qualities were kept.

TCRbeta CDR3 regions were amplified from genomic DNA by means of the immunoSEQ Assay, a bias-controlled multiplex PCR. The authors' analysis ran thus. The number of nucleated cells in each sample was estimated from the amplification of reference gene primers within the assay. To quantify the absolute abundance of each unique TCRbeta CDR3 rearrangement, sequence reads were collapsed and filtered. Productive Simpson clonality was computed per sample as the square root of Simpson's diversity index over productive rearrangements. This immuneACCESS table, as held by TCRdb, lists in-frame sequences with V and J called but not all clones. Of the missing ones, under half trace to an unresolved V gene in checked studies; the others have no known cause. V, J and clone size are those of that table, while D and trimming were read from the DNA. For this sample there are 25,000 to 35,000 clones; approximately 91% appear just once. Of the sample, roughly 5% falls within the top ten clones.

Each collaborating institution followed its own protocols to collect whole blood in K2EDTA tubes. For TCRbeta analysis, collaborator samples were shipped as frozen whole blood, as isolated PBMCs, or as DNA extracted from either sample type. Recombination joined TRBV28 with TRBJ1-2; the D segment could be TRBD1, given 6 matching bases. Sample: peripheral blood. This receptor was identified in a human donor in a cohort sampled during active COVID-19. The nucleotide sequence is given as TGTGCCAGCAGTCCCCGTTGGGCGGGGGGCGATGGCTACACCTTC. Translation gives CASSPRWAGGDGYTF.